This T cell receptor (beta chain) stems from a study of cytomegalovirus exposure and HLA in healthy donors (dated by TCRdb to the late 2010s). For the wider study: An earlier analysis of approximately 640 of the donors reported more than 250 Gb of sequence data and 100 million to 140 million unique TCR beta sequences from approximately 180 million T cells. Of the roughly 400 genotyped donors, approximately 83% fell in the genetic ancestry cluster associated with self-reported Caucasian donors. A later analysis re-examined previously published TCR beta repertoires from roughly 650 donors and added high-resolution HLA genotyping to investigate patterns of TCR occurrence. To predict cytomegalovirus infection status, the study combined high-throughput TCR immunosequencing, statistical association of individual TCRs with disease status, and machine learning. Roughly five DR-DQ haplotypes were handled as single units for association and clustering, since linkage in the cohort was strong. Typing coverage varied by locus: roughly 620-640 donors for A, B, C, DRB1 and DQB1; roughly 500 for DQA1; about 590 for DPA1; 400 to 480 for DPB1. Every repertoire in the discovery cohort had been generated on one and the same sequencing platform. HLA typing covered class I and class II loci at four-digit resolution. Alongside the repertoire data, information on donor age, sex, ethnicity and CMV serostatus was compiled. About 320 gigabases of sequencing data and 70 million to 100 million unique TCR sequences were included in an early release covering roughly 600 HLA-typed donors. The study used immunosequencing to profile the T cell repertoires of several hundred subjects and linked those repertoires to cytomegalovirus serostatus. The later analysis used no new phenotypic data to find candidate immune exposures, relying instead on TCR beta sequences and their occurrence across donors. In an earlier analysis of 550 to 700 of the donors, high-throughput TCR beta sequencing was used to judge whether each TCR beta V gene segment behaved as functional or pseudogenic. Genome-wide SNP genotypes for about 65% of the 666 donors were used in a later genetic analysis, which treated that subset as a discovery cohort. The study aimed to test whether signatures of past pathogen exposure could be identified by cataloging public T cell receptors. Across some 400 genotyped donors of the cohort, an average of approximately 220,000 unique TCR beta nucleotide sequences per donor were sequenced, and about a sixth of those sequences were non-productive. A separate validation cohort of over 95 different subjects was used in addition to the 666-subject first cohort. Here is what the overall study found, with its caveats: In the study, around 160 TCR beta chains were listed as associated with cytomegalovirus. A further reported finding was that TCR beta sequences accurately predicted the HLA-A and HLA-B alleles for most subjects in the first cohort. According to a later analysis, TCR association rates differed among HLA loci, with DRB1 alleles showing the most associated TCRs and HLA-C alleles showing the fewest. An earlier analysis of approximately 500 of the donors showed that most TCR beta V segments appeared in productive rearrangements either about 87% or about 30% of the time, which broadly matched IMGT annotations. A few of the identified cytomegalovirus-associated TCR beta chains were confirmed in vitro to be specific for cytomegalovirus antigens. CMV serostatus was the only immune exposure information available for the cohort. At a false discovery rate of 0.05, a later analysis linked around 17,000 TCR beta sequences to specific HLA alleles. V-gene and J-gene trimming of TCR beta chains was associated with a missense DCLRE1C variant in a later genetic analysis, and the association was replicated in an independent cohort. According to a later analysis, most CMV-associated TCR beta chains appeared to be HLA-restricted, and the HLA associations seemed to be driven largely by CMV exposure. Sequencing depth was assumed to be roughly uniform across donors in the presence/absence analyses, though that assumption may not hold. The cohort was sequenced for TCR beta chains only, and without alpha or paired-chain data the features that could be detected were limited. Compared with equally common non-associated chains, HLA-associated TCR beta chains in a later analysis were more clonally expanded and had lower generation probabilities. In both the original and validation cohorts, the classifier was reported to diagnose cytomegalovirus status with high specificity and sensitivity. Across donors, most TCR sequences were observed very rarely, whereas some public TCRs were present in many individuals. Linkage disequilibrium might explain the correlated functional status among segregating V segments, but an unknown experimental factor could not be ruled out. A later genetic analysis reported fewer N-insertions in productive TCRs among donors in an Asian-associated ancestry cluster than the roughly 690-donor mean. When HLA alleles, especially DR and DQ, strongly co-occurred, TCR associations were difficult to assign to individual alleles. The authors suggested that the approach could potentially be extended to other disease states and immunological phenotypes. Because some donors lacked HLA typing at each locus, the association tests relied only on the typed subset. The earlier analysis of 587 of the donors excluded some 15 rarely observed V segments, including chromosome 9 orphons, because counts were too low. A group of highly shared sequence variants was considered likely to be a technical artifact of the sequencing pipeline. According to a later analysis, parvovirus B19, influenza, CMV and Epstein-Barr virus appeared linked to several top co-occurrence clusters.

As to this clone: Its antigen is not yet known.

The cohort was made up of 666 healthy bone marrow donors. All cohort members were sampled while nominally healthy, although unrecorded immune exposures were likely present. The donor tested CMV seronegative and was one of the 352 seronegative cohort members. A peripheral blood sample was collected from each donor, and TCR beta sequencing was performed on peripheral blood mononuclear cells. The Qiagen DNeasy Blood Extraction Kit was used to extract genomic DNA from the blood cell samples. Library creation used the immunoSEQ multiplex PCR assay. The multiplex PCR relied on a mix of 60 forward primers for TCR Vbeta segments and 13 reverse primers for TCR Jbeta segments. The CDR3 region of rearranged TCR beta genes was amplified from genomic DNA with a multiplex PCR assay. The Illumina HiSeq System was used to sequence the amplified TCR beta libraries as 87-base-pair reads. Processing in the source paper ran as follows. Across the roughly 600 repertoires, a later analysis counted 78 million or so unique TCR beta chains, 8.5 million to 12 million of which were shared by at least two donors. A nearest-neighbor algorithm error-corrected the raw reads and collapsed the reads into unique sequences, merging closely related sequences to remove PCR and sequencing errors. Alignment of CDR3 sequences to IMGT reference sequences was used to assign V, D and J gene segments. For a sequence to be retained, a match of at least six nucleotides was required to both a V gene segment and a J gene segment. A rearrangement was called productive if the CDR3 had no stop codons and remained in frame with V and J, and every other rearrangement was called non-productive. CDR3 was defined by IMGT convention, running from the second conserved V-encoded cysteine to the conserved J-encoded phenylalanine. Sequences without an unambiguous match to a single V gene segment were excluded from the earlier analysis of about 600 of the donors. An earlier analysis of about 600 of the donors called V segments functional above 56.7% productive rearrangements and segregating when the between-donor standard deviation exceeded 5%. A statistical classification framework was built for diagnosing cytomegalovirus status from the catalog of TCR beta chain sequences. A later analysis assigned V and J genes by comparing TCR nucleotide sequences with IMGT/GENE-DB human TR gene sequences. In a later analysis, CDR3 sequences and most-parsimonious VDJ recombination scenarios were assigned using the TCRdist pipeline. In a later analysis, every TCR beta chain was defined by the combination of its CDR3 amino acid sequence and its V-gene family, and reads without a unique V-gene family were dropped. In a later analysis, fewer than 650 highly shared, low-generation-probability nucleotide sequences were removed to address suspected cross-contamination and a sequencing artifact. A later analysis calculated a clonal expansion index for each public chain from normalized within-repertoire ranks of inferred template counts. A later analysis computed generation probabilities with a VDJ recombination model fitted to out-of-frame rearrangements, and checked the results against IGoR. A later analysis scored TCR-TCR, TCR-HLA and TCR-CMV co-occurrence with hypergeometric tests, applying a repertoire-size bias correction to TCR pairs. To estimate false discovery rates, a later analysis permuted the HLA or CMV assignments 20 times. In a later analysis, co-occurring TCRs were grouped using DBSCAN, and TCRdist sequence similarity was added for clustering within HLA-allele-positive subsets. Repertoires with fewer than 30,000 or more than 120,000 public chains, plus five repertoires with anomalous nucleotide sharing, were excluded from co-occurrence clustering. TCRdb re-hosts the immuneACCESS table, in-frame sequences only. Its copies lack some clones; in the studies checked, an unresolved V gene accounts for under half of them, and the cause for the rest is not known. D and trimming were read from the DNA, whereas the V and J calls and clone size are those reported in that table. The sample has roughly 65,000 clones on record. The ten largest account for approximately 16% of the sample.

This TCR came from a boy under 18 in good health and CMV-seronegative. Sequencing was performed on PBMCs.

The nucleotide sequence reads as follows: TGTGCCAGCAGCCAAGATGTAGGAAGAGGGTACAATGAGCAGTTCTTC. Its translation is CASSQDVGRGYNEQFF. Here the chain combines TRBV4-2 and TRBJ2-1; TRBD2 is perhaps the D gene, given 5 matching bases. From cysteine to phenylalanine, the CDR3 is 16 amino acids long. Here the CDR3 DNA is all that survives: 48 bases in frame from base 1. A distance of 13 bases separates the germline ends of V and J, which lose 0 bases and 4 bases respectively. CDR1 and CDR2, per the germline V gene, are LGHNA and YNFKEQ.